The 9 T cell receptor beta chains reported below all come from one sample, sequenced in a study of cytomegalovirus exposure and HLA in healthy donors. Use of 60 Vbeta and 13 Jbeta primers characterized the PCR. Profiled with immunoSEQ multiplex PCR; TCRdb holds only in-frame clones, not every one. Of 130,000 to 150,000 clones in the sample, approximately 83% were seen once. The specimen sequenced was PBMCs. The source of these receptors is a woman aged 40-49 years in good health and CMV-seronegative.

This clone was counted a few times. The chain has TRBV28 and TRBJ2-5; TRBD2 matches 13 bases. The CDR3 covers 14 residues. V gave up 4 bases and J gave up 6 bases; unmatched junction bases: 2. The V gene's germline CDR1 is MDHEN and CDR2 SYDVKM. CDR3: CASSWTSGRKTQYF. The CDR3 coding sequence is TGTGCCAGCAGTTGGACTAGCGGGAGAAAGACCCAGTACTTC. Full variable domain (missing parts from reference TRBV28 and TRBJ2-5): DVKVTQSSRYLVKRTGEKVFLECVQDMDHENMFWYRQDPGLGLRLIYFSYDVKMKEKGDIPEGYSVSREKKERFSLILESASTNQTSMYLCASSWTSGRKTQYFGPGTRLLVL.

The chain is built from TRBV5-5 and TRBJ2-5, with 8 bases fitting TRBD1. CDR3 length equals 13 residues. Germline V CDR1 and CDR2: SGHKS, YYEKEE (reference sequence). V lost 6 bases and J lost 5; bases outside the gene matches: 6. The CDR3 here is CASTRTGSETQYF. The CDR3 DNA reads as TGTGCCAGCACCCGGACAGGGTCCGAGACCCAGTACTTC.

This clone was seen more than once but under ten times. The chain has TRBV29-1 and TRBJ1-1; no clear D gene. Trimming pared 1 base from V and 8 bases from J, leaving 17 bases between. The CDR3 runs to 14 residues. From germline, CDR1 is SQVTM and CDR2 ANQGSEA. The CDR3 sequence: CSVEGRSAGQEAFF. CDR3 sequence (DNA): TGCAGCGTTGAAGGGAGGTCGGCAGGCCAGGAAGCTTTCTTT.

The rearrangement joins TRBV19 to TRBJ2-7, with 8 nucleotides matching TRBD2. CDR1 LNHDA and CDR2 SQIVND come from the germline V gene (reference sequence). The junction had 6 bases not matched to a gene; V was cut back by 5 bases and J by 0 bases. The CDR3 loop spans 15 amino acids. This CDR3 reads CASSYSGESSYEQYF. The CDR3 DNA reads as TGTGCCAGTAGTTATAGCGGGGAGAGCTCCTACGAGCAGTACTTC.

The CDR3 region has the DNA TGTGCCAGCAGCTACGGACAGCCAAACACCATATATTTT. Translated: CASSYGQPNTIYF. The chain has TRBV7-2 and TRBJ1-3; tentative D call: TRBD1 (6 bases). The V end was cut by 4 bases, the J end by 6 bases, with 10 bases between. The germline gives CDR1 SGHTA, CDR2 FQGNSA. This CDR3 spans 13 amino acids. The entire variable domain, with the rest obtained from reference TRBV7-2 and TRBJ1-3, is as follows: GAGVSQSPSNKVTEKGKDVELRCDPISGHTALYWYRQSLGQGLEFLIYFQGNSAPDKSGLPSDRFSAERTGGSVSTLTIQRTQQEDSAVYLCASSYGQPNTIYFGEGSWLTVV.

This clone showed up just a few times. In the same sample, other DNA sequences code for this CDR3. The V and J genes are TRBV30 and TRBJ1-1; TRBD1 is a possible D gene (5 bases). Germline CDR1 and CDR2: GTSNPN and SVGIG (reference sequence). V lost 0 bases and J lost 4, with 9 bases in between. The CDR3 totals 13 residues. DNA for the CDR3: TGTGCCTGGAGTGTTGGGGGGAGCACTGAAGCTTTCTTT. This translates into CAWSVGGSTEAFF.

V is TRBV5-4 and J is TRBJ2-2, with TRBD2 matching 7 bases. The germline V gene encodes CDR1 SGHNT and CDR2 YYREEE (reference sequence). V shed 0 bases and J 2 bases; nucleotides not matched to a gene: 4. This CDR3 has 16 amino acids. The CDR3 DNA reads as TGTGCCAGCAGCTTGGCTGGCGGGAGAAACACCGGGGAGCTGTTTTTT. The encoded protein is CASSLAGGRNTGELFF.

This chain joins TRBV30 and TRBJ1-2; 8 bases line up with TRBD1. The CDR3 spans 13 residues. The germline CDR1 and CDR2 sequences are GTSNPN and SVGIG (reference sequence). J lost 4 bases, V lost 3 bases, and 4 bases had no gene match. CDR3 protein: CAWRDRGFYGYTF. The CDR3 coding sequence is TGTGCCTGGAGAGACAGGGGTTTCTATGGCTACACCTTC.

This clone was detected once. The chain joins TRBV5-1 to TRBJ2-3, with a tentative D call TRBD2 (5 bases). V shed 4 bases and J shed 0 bases, with 12 bases lying between them. The CDR3 loop spans 15 amino acids. CDR1 SGHRS and CDR2 YFSETQ come from the germline V gene. The CDR3 sequence is CASSTSGVSTDTQYF. CDR3 DNA sequence: TGCGCCAGCAGCACAAGCGGAGTTAGCACAGATACGCAGTATTTT.